This T cell receptor beta chain appears in the sequencing data of a study of T cell repertoires in cytomegalovirus infection. V lost 6 bases and J lost 11, with 19 bases in between. CDR3 length: 13 amino acids. Germline V gene lookup returns CDR1 MNHNS and CDR2 SASEGT. Note on this clonotype: What it binds is unknown.

One entry per CDR3 protein results from TCRdb running MiXCR on the reads. The sample shows 250,000 to 400,000 distinct CDR3 sequences, around a quarter of them seen only once. The material was cultured PBMCs, obtained from culture after CMV antigen stimulation. V and J are TRBV6-1 and TRBJ1-1; tentative D call: TRBD1 (5 bases). This TCR derives from a human donor in good health (CMV status not recorded). Some clones in this sample may be carry-over from other donors' samples. This CDR3 is CASSDGQGDRAFF. As DNA, the CDR3 is TGTGCCAGCAGCGACGGACAAGGGGATCGGGCTTTCTTT.